These T cell receptor beta chains were read from a single sample in a study of blood T cell repertoires in COVID-19. TCRdb keeps only in-frame clones here, not all; method: immunoSEQ multiplex PCR. The sample has approximately 300,000 clones; 80% to 95% are singletons. Sequenced: peripheral blood. These TCRs come from a woman aged 25-40 years with COVID-19, enrolled during active disease. Both conserved end residues are trimmed from each CDR3. The order of the fields is CDR3 protein, J gene, V gene, CDR3 length.

CDR3 protein: ASSISGTGTEAF; J gene: TRBJ1-1; V gene: TRBV19; CDR3 length: 12
CDR3 protein: SASRDREAYGYT; J gene: TRBJ1-2; V gene: TRBV29-1; CDR3 length: 12
CDR3 protein: ASSEGQGARNSPLH; J gene: TRBJ1-6; V gene: TRBV2; CDR3 length: 14
CDR3 protein: ASSVVAGLYNEQF; J gene: TRBJ2-1; V gene: TRBV9; CDR3 length: 13
CDR3 protein: ASSLVGGSGTYEQY; J gene: TRBJ2-7; V gene: TRBV11-2; CDR3 length: 14
CDR3 protein: ASSPTSGAPDTQY; J gene: TRBJ2-3; V gene: TRBV18; CDR3 length: 13
CDR3 protein: ASSAGAGGDTQY; J gene: TRBJ2-3; V gene: TRBV9; CDR3 length: 12
CDR3 protein: ASSKTGRNTEAF; J gene: TRBJ1-1; V gene: TRBV6-5; CDR3 length: 12
CDR3 protein: AWSAGGIASWEQY; J gene: TRBJ2-7; V gene: TRBV30; CDR3 length: 13
CDR3 protein: ASSYLQVNEAF; J gene: TRBJ1-1; V gene: TRBV6-2/TRBV6-3; CDR3 length: 11
CDR3 protein: ASSFGTGDEDSPLH; J gene: TRBJ1-6; V gene: TRBV5-6; CDR3 length: 14
CDR3 protein: ASSQRWRAAETQY; J gene: TRBJ2-5; V gene: TRBV4-1; CDR3 length: 13
CDR3 protein: ASRLDRVLGTQY; J gene: TRBJ2-5; V gene: TRBV4-2; CDR3 length: 12
CDR3 protein: AISAGTGDQGTQY; J gene: TRBJ2-5; V gene: TRBV10-3; CDR3 length: 13
CDR3 protein: ASRMEIQGAREQY; J gene: TRBJ2-7; V gene: TRBV5-4; CDR3 length: 13
CDR3 protein: ASSTSWEGGTGELF; J gene: TRBJ2-2; V gene: TRBV4-1; CDR3 length: 14